The 12 T cell receptor beta chains below come from one sample, sequenced in a study of T cells after yellow fever vaccination. TCRdb reanalysed the 5' RACE reads using MiXCR and keeps one entry per CDR3 protein. Of about 350,000 distinct CDR3 sequences listed, 7% to 10% are singletons. The material sequenced was PBMCs, taken about 41 days after the first yellow fever vaccination. These receptors were obtained from a man aged 18 to 30 who received the YFV17D yellow fever vaccine.

This clonotype has just a few counts. The J gene is TRBJ2-2, the V gene TRBV5-4; D is tentatively TRBD1 or TRBD2 (6 bases each). Deletions cut 0 bases from V and 5 bases from J, with 14 bases between. Germline CDR1 and CDR2: SGHNT and YYREEE (reference sequence). CDR3 length: 16 amino acids. CDR3 loop: CASSLAMGGGTGELFF. CDR3 nucleotide sequence: TGTGCCAGCAGCTTGGCCATGGGGGGCGGTACCGGGGAGCTGTTTTTT.

The V and J genes are TRBV5-1 and TRBJ2-1; 8 bases fit TRBD2. Trimming at V came to 1 base and at J to 9 bases, leaving 9 bases not matched to a gene. Per the germline V gene, CDR1 is SGHRS and CDR2 is YFSETQ. The CDR3 extends over 15 amino acids. CDR3 nucleotide sequence: TGCGCCAGCAGCTTGAGGACTAGCCAGGATCGTGAGCAGTTCTTC. This codes for CASSLRTSQDREQFF.

The CDR3 coding sequence is TGTGCCAGCAGCCAAGAGAGAGAGGGCCGGGAGCAGTTCTTC. As protein: CASSQEREGREQFF. V and J are TRBV4-2 and TRBJ2-1; the D gene is possibly TRBD2 (5 bases). Germline CDR1 is LGHNA and CDR2 is YNFKEQ. The length of the CDR3 is 14 residues. Deletions cut 0 bases from V and 10 bases from J, with 13 bases between.

This chain joins TRBV5-4 and TRBJ1-2; D not certain. The CDR3 spans 13 residues. The germline V gene encodes CDR1 SGHNT and CDR2 YYREEE (reference sequence). V gave up 4 bases and J gave up 3 bases, with 10 bases separating them. Here the CDR3 DNA reads TGTGCCAGCAGCCCGGCGGGCGACTATGGCTACACCTTC. Its translation: CASSPAGDYGYTF.

In this sample, this clonotype turned up a few times. The chain joins TRBV2 to TRBJ1-5, with D maybe TRBD1 (5 bases). CDR1 SNHLY and CDR2 FYNNEI come from the germline V gene. The CDR3 contains 14 residues. Trimming stripped 5 bases from V and 0 bases from J, with 8 bases between. The CDR3 here is CASSPGYSNQPQHF. CDR3 coding DNA: TGTGCCAGCAGTCCAGGGTATAGCAATCAGCCCCAGCATTTT.

The DNA for the CDR3 is TGCGCCAGCAGCCAAGAGGGTAGCGGGGGGAGAAATGAGCAGTTCTTC. Its translation is CASSQEGSGGRNEQFF. This chain joins TRBV4-1 and TRBJ2-1, with 10 positions matching TRBD2. Germline values: CDR1 MGHRA, CDR2 YSYEKL. The CDR3 sequence is 16 residues long. The J segment lost 7 bases and the V segment lost 0 bases, leaving 6 bases of the junction unmatched.

The table lists this clonotype with a few counts. The chain is built from TRBV5-4 and TRBJ1-2; D is undetermined. Germline CDR1 SGHNT, CDR2 YYREEE (reference sequence). This CDR3 has 14 amino acids. The V end lost 0 bases, the J end lost 4 bases, and 10 bases lay between the germline ends. CDR3 nucleotides: TGTGCCAGCAGCTTGGCGCAGCAAAGCTATGGCTACACCTTC. Translated: CASSLAQQSYGYTF. The full variable domain, rest sourced from reference TRBV5-4 and TRBJ1-2, is ETGVTQSPTHLIKTRGQQVTLRCSSQSGHNTVSWYQQALGQGPQFIFQYYREEENGRGNFPPRFSGLQFPNYSSELNVNALELDDSALYLCASSLAQQSYGYTFGSGTRLTVV.

The CDR3 DNA is TGCGCCAGCAGCCTGTGGGGGCCAGGGGATACGCAGTATTTT. Translating it yields CASSLWGPGDTQYF. The V call is TRBV5-1, the J call TRBJ2-3; perhaps TRBD1 as D (6 bases). Germline CDR1 reads SGHRS; CDR2 reads YFSETQ. CDR3 size: 14 residues. V shed 4 bases and J shed 6 bases, with 15 bases lying between them. Drawing the rest from reference TRBV5-1 and TRBJ2-3, the complete variable domain is KAGVTQTPRYLIKTRGQQVTLSCSPISGHRSVSWYQQTPGQGLQFLFEYFSETQRNKGNFPGRFSGRQFSNSRSEMNVSTLELGDSALYLCASSLWGPGDTQYFGPGTRLTVL.

This clonotype was seen more than once but under ten times. The rearrangement joins TRBV21-1 to TRBJ1-2; TRBD1 is the table's D call and was not checked against the DNA. TRBV21-1 is a pseudogene locus. The CDR3 has 14 amino acids. The CDR3 spells CARTPNGAGYGYTF. The CDR3 DNA follows: TGTGCCAGAACTCCTAACGGGGCGGGTTATGGCTACACCTTC.

The sample holds many counts of this clonotype. V and J are TRBV7-2 and TRBJ1-1; D might be TRBD1 (5 bases). Germline V CDR1 and CDR2: SGHTA, FQGNSA. The CDR3 has 16 residues. Trimming shortened V by 7 bases and J by 10 bases, and 28 bases separated the two germline ends. The CDR3: CASTLGLGHPTDLAFF. CDR3 nucleotides: TGTGCCAGCACCCTAGGCCTCGGCCATCCGACAGATTTAGCTTTCTTT.

This clonotype was seen a handful of times. This chain connects TRBV15 to TRBJ2-3; D is unclear. The CDR3 sequence is 14 residues long. V gave up 0 bases and J gave up 6 bases, with 10 bases separating them. Germline V gene sequence: CDR1 LNHNV, CDR2 YYDKDF (reference sequence). The CDR3 nucleotides read TGTGCCACCAGCAGAGATCTAGGTCTGGATACGCAGTATTTT. Translating it yields CATSRDLGLDTQYF.

The chain uses TRBV2 and TRBJ2-3; the D gene is possibly TRBD2 (6 bases). The CDR3 extends over 13 amino acids. V lost 8 bases and J 5 bases, leaving 14 bases between the germline ends. Germline loops: CDR1 SNHLY, CDR2 FYNNEI. The CDR3 DNA is TGTGCCAGCGCGCGGAGGGAGGAAGATACGCAGTATTTT. Residues: CASARREEDTQYF.